This T cell receptor (beta chain) appears in the sequencing data of a study of blood T cell repertoires in COVID-19. On the study more broadly: COVID-19 samples collected from the United States, Italy and Spain covered acute and convalescent phases. Sample material is recorded as cDNA or gDNA derived from T cells, B-cell-depleted T cells, or PBMCs.

This clone has just a few counts. Germline V gives CDR1 MDHEN, CDR2 SYDVKM. V dropped 6 bases and J dropped 0 bases, with 12 bases sitting between them. The CDR3 runs 15 residues. Original data processing: Amplification from reference gene primers served as the basis for estimated nucleated cell counts. Method: immunoSEQ multiplex PCR; TCRdb's copy keeps in-frame clones and lacks some. That table is the source of V, J and clone size, and D and trimming were worked out from the DNA. This table holds 100,000 to 150,000 clones, roughly three quarters found once. The source of this sequence is a woman between 65 and 79 years old with acute or convalescent COVID-19. The source material was peripheral blood. The V call is TRBV28, the J call TRBJ1-5, with D maybe TRBD1 (6 bases). The CDR3 protein is CASRSTGNSNQPQHF. The CDR3 DNA follows: TGTGCCAGCAGGTCAACAGGGAATAGCAATCAGCCCCAGCATTTT.